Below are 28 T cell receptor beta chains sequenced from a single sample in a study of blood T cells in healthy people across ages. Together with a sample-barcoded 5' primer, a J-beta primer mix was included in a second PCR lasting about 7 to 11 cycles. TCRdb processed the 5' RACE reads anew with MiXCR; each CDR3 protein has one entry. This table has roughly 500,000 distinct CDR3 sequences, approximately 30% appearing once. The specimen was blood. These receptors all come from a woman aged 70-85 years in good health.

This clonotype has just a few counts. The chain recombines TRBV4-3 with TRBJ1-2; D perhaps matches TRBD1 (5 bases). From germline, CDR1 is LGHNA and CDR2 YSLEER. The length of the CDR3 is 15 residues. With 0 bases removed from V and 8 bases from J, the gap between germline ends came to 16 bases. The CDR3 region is CASSQDRTLRSGYTF. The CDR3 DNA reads TGCGCCAGCAGCCAAGACAGGACATTAAGGTCGGGCTACACCTTC.

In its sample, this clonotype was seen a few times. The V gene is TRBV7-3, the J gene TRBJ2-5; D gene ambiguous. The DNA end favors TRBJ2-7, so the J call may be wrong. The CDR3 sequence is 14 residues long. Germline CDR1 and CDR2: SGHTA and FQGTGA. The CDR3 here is CASSLTVGVDEQYF. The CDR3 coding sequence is TGTGCCAGCAGCTTAACTGTTGGGGTCGACGAGCAGTACTTC.

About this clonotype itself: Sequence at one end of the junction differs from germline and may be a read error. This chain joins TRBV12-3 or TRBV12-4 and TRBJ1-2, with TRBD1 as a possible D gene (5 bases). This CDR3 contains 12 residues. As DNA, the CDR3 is TGTGCCAGCAGTTGGGCAGGGACTGGCTACATCTTC. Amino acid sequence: CASSWAGTGYIF.

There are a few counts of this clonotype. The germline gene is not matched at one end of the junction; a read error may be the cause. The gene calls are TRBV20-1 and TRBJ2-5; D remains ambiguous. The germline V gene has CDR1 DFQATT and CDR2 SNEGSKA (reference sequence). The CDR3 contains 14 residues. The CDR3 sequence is CSAGEIRQQETQYF. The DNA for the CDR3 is TGCAGTGCTGGAGAAATCAGGCAACAAGAGACCCAGTACTTC.

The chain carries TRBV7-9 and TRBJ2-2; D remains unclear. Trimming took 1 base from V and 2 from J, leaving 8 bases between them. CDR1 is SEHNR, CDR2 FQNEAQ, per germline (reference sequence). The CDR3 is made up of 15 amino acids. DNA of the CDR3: TGTGCCAGCAGCTTAGATGCCGTTAACACCGGGGAGCTGTTTTTT. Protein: CASSLDAVNTGELFF. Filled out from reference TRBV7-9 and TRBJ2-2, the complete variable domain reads DTGVSQNPRHKITKRGQNVTFRCDPISEHNRLYWYRQTLGQGPEFLTYFQNEAQLEKSRLLSDRFSAERPKGSFSTLEIQRTEQGDSAMYLCASSLDAVNTGELFFGEGSRLTVL.

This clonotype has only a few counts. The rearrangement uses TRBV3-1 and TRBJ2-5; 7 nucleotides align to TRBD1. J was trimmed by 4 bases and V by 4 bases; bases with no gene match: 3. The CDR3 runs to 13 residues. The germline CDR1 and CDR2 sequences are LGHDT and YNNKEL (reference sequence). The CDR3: CASSRQGVETQYF. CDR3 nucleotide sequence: TGTGCCAGCAGCCGACAGGGAGTAGAGACCCAGTACTTC.

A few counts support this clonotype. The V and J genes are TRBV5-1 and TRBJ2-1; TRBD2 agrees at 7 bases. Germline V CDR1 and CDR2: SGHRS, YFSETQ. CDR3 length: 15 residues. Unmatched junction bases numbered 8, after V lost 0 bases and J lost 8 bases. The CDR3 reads CASSLAAGRGHEQFF. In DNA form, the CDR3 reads TGCGCCAGCAGCTTGGCTGCAGGGAGGGGCCATGAGCAGTTCTTC.

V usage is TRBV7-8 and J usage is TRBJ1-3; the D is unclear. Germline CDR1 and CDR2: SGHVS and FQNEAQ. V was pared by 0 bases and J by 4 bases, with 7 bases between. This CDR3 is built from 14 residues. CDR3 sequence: CASSLAHGGNTIYF. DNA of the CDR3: TGTGCCAGCAGCTTAGCGCATGGGGGAAACACCATATATTTT.

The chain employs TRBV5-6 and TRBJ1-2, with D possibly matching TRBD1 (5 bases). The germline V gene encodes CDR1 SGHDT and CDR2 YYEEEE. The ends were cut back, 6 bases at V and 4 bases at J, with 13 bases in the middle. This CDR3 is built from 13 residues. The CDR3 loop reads CASTEQAPYGYTF. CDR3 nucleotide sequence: TGTGCCAGCACCGAACAGGCTCCCTATGGCTACACCTTC. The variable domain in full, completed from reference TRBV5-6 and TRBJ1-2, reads DAGVTQSPTHLIKTRGQQVTLRCSPKSGHDTVSWYQQALGQGPQFIFQYYEEEERQRGNFPDRFSGHQFPNYSSELNVNALLLGDSALYLCASTEQAPYGYTFGSGTRLTVV.

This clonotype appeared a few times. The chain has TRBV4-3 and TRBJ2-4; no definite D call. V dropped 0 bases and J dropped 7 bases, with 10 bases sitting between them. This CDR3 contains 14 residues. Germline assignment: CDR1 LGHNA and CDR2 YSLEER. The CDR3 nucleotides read TGCGCCAGCAGCCAAGATCTCGGCGGTAACATTCAGTACTTC. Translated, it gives CASSQDLGGNIQYF.

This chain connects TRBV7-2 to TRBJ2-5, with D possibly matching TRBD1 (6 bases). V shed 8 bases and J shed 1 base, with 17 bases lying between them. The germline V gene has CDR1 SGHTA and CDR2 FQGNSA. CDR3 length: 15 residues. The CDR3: CASGGWGQLQETQYF. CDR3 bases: TGTGCCAGCGGAGGTTGGGGGCAACTCCAAGAGACCCAGTACTTC.

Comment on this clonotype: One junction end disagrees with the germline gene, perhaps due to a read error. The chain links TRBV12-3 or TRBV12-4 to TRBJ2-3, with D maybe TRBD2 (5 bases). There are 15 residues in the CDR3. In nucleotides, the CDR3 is TGTGCCAGCAGCTTGAGGGCGGCCTCAACAGATGCGCAGTATTTT. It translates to CASSLRAASTDAQYF.

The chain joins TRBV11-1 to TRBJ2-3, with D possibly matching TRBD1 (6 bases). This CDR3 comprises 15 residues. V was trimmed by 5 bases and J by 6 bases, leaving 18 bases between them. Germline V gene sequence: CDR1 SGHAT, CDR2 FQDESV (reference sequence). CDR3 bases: TGTGCCAGCAGCCCTAGGCAGGGGAAGAGGGATACGCAGTATTTT. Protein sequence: CASSPRQGKRDTQYF.

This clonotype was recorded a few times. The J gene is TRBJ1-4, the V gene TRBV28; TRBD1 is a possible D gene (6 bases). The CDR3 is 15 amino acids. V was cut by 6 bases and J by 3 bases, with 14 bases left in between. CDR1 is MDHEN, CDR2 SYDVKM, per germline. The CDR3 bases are TGTGCCAGCAGCTCCACGGGACACTCTAATGAAAAACTGTTTTTT. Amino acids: CASSSTGHSNEKLFF.

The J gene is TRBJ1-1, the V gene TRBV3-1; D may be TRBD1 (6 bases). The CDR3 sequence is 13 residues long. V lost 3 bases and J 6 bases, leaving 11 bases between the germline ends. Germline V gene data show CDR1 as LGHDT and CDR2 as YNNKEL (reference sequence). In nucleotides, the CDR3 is TGTGCCAGCAGCCATACAGGGATATCTGAAGCTTTCTTT. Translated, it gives CASSHTGISEAFF. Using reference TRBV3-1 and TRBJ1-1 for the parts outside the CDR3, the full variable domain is DTAVSQTPKYLVTQMGNDKSIKCEQNLGHDTMYWYKQDSKKFLKIMFSYNNKELIINETVPNRFSPKSPDKAHLNLHINSLELGDSAVYFCASSHTGISEAFFGQGTRLTVV.

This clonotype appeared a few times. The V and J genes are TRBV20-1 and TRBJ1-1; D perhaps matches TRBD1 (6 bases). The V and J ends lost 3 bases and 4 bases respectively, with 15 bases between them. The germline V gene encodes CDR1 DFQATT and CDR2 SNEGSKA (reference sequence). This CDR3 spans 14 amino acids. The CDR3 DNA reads TGCAGTGCTAGGAAACAGGGTATGGGCACTGAAGCTTTCTTT. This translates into CSARKQGMGTEAFF.

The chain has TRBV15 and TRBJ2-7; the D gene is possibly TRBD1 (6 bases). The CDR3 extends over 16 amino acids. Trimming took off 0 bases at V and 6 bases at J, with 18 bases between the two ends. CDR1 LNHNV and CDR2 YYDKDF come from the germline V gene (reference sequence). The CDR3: CATSRDRAGTNREQYF. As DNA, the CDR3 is TGTGCCACCAGCAGAGATCGGGCCGGGACAAATCGCGAGCAGTACTTC.

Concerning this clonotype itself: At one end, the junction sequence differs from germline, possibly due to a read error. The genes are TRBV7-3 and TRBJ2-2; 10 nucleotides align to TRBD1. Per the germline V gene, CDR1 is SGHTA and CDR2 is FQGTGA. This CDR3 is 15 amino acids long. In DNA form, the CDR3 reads TGTGCCAGCAGCTCGGGACAGGGGAATACCGGGGAGCTGCTTTTT. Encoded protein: CASSSGQGNTGELLF. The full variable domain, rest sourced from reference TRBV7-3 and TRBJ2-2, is GAGVSQTPSNKVTEKGKYVELRCDPISGHTALYWYRQSLGQGPEFLIYFQGTGAADDSGLPNDRFFAVRPEGSVSTLKIQRTERGDSAVYLCASSSGQGNTGELLFGEGSRLTVL.

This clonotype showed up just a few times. CDR3 protein: CASSLGVASNEQFF. CDR3 DNA: TGCGCCAGCAGCTTAGGGGTAGCGAGTAATGAGCAGTTCTTC. The genes are TRBV5-1 and TRBJ2-1; D may be TRBD1 or TRBD2 (5 bases each). Trimming pared 2 bases from V and 7 bases from J, leaving 13 bases between. The CDR3 runs to 14 residues. Germline CDR1 SGHRS, CDR2 YFSETQ.

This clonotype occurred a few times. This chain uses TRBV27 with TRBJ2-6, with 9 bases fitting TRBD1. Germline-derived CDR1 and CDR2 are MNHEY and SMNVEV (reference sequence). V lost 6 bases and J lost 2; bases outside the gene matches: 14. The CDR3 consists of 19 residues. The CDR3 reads CASRDLGQGSITGANVLTF. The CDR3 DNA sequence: TGTGCCAGCAGGGACCTCGGACAGGGGTCGATTACTGGGGCCAACGTCCTGACTTTC. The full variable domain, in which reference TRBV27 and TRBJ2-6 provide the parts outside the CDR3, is EAQVTQNPRYLITVTGKKLTVTCSQNMNHEYMSWYRQDPGLGLRQIYYSMNVEVTDKGDVPEGYKVSRKEKRNFPLILESPSPNQTSLYFCASRDLGQGSITGANVLTFGAGSRLTVL.

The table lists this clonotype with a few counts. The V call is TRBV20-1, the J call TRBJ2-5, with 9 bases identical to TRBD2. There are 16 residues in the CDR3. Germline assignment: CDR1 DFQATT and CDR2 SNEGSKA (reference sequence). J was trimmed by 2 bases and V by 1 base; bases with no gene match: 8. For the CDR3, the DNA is TGCAGTGCTAGAGCGGCTAGCGGGGACCTACAAGAGACCCAGTACTTC. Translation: CSARAASGDLQETQYF.

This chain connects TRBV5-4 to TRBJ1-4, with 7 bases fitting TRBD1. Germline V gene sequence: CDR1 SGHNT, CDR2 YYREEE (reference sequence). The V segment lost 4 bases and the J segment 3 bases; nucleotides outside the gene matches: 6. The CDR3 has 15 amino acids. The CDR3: CASSGSGTANEKLFF. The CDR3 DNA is TGTGCCAGCAGCGGATCCGGGACAGCTAATGAAAAACTGTTTTTT.

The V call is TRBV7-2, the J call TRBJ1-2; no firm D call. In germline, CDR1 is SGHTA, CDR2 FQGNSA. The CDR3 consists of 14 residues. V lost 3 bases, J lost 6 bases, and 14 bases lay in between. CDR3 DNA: TGTGCCAGCAGCTTGTTTTCGTCCGGGGATGGCTACACCTTC. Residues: CASSLFSSGDGYTF.

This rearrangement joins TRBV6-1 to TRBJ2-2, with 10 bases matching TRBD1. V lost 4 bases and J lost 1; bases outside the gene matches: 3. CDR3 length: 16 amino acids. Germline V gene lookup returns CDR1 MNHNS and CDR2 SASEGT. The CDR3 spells CASSGQGAGNTGELFF. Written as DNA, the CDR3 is TGTGCCAGCAGTGGACAGGGGGCAGGGAACACCGGGGAGCTGTTTTTT.

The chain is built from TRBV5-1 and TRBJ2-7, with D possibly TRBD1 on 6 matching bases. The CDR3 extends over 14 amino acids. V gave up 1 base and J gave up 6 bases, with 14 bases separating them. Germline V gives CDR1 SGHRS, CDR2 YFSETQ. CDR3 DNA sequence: TGCGCCAGCAGCTTGCAACAGGGATTTACCGAGCAGTACTTC. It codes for CASSLQQGFTEQYF.

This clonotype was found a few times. The CDR3 protein is CASNERGGKNTQYF. The DNA for the CDR3 is TGTGCCAGCAATGAGCGGGGGGGCAAAAATACGCAGTATTTT. This chain uses TRBV6-2 or TRBV6-3 with TRBJ2-3; 10 positions agree with TRBD2. The length of the CDR3 is 14 residues. Per germline, CDR1 MNHEY and CDR2 SVGEGT. The trim removed 7 bases at V and 7 bases at J, leaving 8 bases unmatched.

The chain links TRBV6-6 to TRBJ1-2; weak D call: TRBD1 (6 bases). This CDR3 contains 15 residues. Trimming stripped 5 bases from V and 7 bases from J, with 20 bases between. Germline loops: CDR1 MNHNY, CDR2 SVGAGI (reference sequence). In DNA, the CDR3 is TGTGCCAGCAGTACTCGACAGGTTAAAGGATCTGGCTACACCTTC. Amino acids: CASSTRQVKGSGYTF.

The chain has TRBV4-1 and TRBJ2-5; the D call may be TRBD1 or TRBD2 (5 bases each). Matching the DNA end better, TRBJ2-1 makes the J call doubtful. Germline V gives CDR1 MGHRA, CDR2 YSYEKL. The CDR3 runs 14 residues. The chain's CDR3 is CASSHGGKGNEQFF. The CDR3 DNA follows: TGCGCCAGCAGCCATGGGGGTAAGGGGAATGAGCAGTTCTTC.